This section outlines one TCR beta chain sequence together with its context. It lacks a known antigen. Per-base qualities were not stored, and no clone one base away is much larger. This sample stems from a study of blood T cell repertoires in COVID-19 (dated by TCRdb to the early 2020s). The study in broad terms: Collaborator samples came from the United States, Italy and Spain and covered acute and convalescent phases of COVID-19. The prospective study material was composed of cDNA or gDNA derived from T cells, B-cell-depleted T cells, or PBMCs. Deeply sampled blood TCRbeta repertoires from subjects exposed to, actively infected with, or recovered from COVID-19 were included in the dataset. The repertoires were released in a freely available public database meant as a resource for research on the immune response to SARS-CoV-2. Samples came from the ongoing ImmuneRACE study (first 160 participants) plus 1,254 subjects from 6 global collaborators. The sample metadata nearly always contained a de-identified subject ID, COVID-19 status, age in years and sex. Where HLA class I and class II types were available, the types were taken from metadata supplied by the sample provider, not from assay-based typing.

On the study overall, not on this receptor specifically: Clinical and demographic metadata were provided uncurated, with the amount varying by source and participant.

The immunoSEQ Assay, a bias-controlled multiplex PCR, was used to amplify TCRbeta CDR3 regions from genomic DNA. Concerning the study's data processing: Nucleated cell counts per sample were estimated from amplification of reference gene primers within the assay. Sequence reads were collapsed and filtered to measure the absolute abundance of every unique TCRbeta CDR3 rearrangement. For each sample, productive Simpson clonality was calculated by taking the square root of Simpson's diversity index across productive rearrangements. TCRdb stores this immuneACCESS table with in-frame sequences only. Part of the clones is absent; in the studies checked, under half of the shortfall reflects unresolved V genes, and no reason is known for the rest. V and J calls and clone size are copied from that table; D and trimming were computed from the DNA. The sample table lists hundreds of thousands of clones, roughly 84% of them with a count of one. The leading ten clones occupy 15% to 20% of the sample.

The collaborating institutions used their own protocols to collect whole blood in K2EDTA tubes. For TCRbeta analysis, collaborators shipped samples in one of three forms: frozen whole blood, isolated PBMCs, or DNA extracted from either of those sample types. The TCR was taken from a woman of 80 years or more with active or convalescent COVID-19. Sequenced sample: peripheral blood.

CDR3 region: CASGAGLAGFVGELFF. The sequence in DNA is TGTGCCAGTGGTGCGGGGCTAGCGGGATTTGTCGGGGAGCTGTTTTTT. The chain employs TRBV19 and TRBJ2-2; 9 bases in the middle match TRBD2. Clipping removes 8 bases from V and 7 bases from J, with 14 as the unmatched junction base count. Looking up the germline V gene (reference sequence) yields CDR1 LNHDA and CDR2 SQIVND. The CDR3 contains 16 residues, cysteine and phenylalanine counted. The only DNA kept is the CDR3, 48 bases in frame from the first base.